The 3 T cell receptor beta chains below come from one sample, sequenced in a study of blood T cell repertoires in COVID-19. Using immunoSEQ multiplex PCR, the repertoire was profiled, and TCRdb retains in-frame clones only, with some absent. The table records 55,000 to 70,000 clones, around 87% of them present only once. Specimen: peripheral blood. The receptors here all came from a woman under 30 with acute or convalescent COVID-19.

V and J are TRBV7-2 and TRBJ2-1; a weak D match, TRBD2 (6 bases). This CDR3 has 16 residues. Germline CDR1 is SGHTA and CDR2 is FQGNSA. V was pared by 1 base and J by 6 bases, with 16 bases between. CDR3 loop: CASSLGLALAGNEQFF. As DNA, the CDR3 is TGTGCCAGCAGCTTAGGGCTAGCGCTCGCGGGCAATGAGCAGTTCTTC. Full variable domain (missing parts from reference TRBV7-2 and TRBJ2-1): GAGVSQSPSNKVTEKGKDVELRCDPISGHTALYWYRQSLGQGLEFLIYFQGNSAPDKSGLPSDRFSAERTGGSVSTLTIQRTQQEDSAVYLCASSLGLALAGNEQFFGPGTRLTVL.

The chain couples TRBV2 to TRBJ1-6; the D is unclear. Looked up from germline, CDR1 is SNHLY and CDR2 is FYNNEI. This CDR3 region has 14 residues. V dropped 4 bases and J dropped 1 base, with 5 bases sitting between them. Here the CDR3 DNA reads TGTGCCAGCAGTGGACATTCCTATAATTCACCCCTCCACTTT. Translating gives CASSGHSYNSPLHF.

This chain links TRBV4-1 with TRBJ2-1; 10 bases match TRBD2. The CDR3 covers 17 residues. Germline CDR1 is MGHRA and CDR2 is YSYEKL. Trimming at V came to 5 bases and at J to 4 bases, leaving 11 bases not matched to a gene. CDR3 nucleotide sequence: TGCGCCAGCAGCTCGATCATAGCGGGGGGTATTTACAATGAGCAGTTCTTC. It is translated as CASSSIIAGGIYNEQFF.